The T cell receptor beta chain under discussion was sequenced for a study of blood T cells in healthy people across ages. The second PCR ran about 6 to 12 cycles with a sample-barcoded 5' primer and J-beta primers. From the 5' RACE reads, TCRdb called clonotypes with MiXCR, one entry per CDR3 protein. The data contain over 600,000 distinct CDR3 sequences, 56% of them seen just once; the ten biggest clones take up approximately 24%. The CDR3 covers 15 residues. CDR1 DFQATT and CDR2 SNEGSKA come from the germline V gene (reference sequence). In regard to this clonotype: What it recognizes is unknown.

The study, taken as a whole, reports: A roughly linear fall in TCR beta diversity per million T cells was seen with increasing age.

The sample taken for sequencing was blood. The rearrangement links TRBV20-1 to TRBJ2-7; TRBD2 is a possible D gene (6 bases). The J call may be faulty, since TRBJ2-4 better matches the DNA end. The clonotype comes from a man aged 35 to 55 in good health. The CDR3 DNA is TGCAGTGCTAGAGTTGGAGGGGCGGCCAAAAACATTCAGTACTTC. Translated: CSARVGGAAKNIQYF.